This T cell receptor beta chain stems from a study of blood T cell repertoires in COVID-19. Before being deemed recovered, Cohort 3 donors had two negative PCRs, clearance, or symptom resolution. Assay used: immunoSEQ multiplex PCR; TCRdb lists only in-frame clones, some missing. The sample carries 300,000 to 450,000 clones, more than 75% recorded once. This CDR3 comprises 18 residues. Germline CDR1 MGHRA, CDR2 YSYEKL. The V segment lost 0 bases and the J segment 6 bases; nucleotides outside the gene matches: 16. This chain uses TRBV4-1 with TRBJ2-7, with 8 bases lining up with TRBD2. Specimen: PBMCs or T cells enriched from blood (not recorded which). The clonotype originates from a woman between 18 and 29 years old who had recovered from COVID-19. For the CDR3, the DNA is TGCGCCAGCAGCCAAGATAAGGGTTTAACTAGCGGAGTGCCCGAGCAGTACTTC. This sequence encodes CASSQDKGLTSGVPEQYF.